A single sample is the source of the 15 T cell receptor beta chains below, sequenced in a study of T cell responses to AZD1222 COVID-19 vaccine (dated by TCRdb to the early 2020s). The library was made by the immunoSEQ multiplex PCR assay. In its TCRdb copy, this immuneACCESS table keeps in-frame sequences only and misses some clones. Where compared with another copy, unresolved V genes explain less than half of these, and the others have no known cause. Present in this sample are about 59,000 clones, roughly 89% of which were seen just once. Approximately 6.1% of the sample lies in the top ten. The intended sense of this specimen's time point label: about 28 days (+/-7) after the second vaccine dose. Sample: peripheral blood, taken 28 days after the second AZD1222 dose. These receptors all stem from an adult who received the AZD1222 COVID-19 vaccine.

This chain links TRBV5-1 with TRBJ1-3, with 9 bases that match TRBD1. This CDR3 region has 15 residues. The germline V gene has CDR1 SGHRS and CDR2 YFSETQ. With V trimmed by 3 bases and J by 2 bases, 3 bases remained unmatched. The DNA for the CDR3 is TGCGCCAGCAGCTCAGGACAGGGGACTGGAAACACCATATATTTT. Residues: CASSSGQGTGNTIYF.

The chain employs TRBV6-1 and TRBJ1-2; D gene unclear. V lost 3 bases, J lost 2 bases, and 10 bases lay in between. This CDR3 has 14 amino acids. From germline, CDR1 is MNHNS and CDR2 SASEGT. The CDR3 coding sequence is TGTGCCAGCAGTGAGTCCGTTTCGAACTATGGCTACACCTTC. Translation: CASSESVSNYGYTF.

The J gene is TRBJ2-3, the V gene TRBV5-1; D call uncertain. Germline lookup yields CDR1 SGHRS and CDR2 YFSETQ. The ends were cut back, 2 bases at V and 3 bases at J, with 7 bases in the middle. The CDR3 totals 13 residues. Here the CDR3 reads CASSFLATDTQYF. The CDR3 region has the DNA TGCGCCAGCAGCTTCTTGGCAACAGATACGCAGTATTTT.

The chain couples TRBV10-1 to TRBJ2-3, with 11 positions matching TRBD1. The CDR3 is 16 amino acids. Germline values: CDR1 WNHNN, CDR2 SYGVQD (reference sequence). After removal of 6 bases from V and 4 bases from J, the junction contained 9 bases not matched to a gene. The CDR3 reads CASSPNGQGAADTQYF. CDR3 DNA: TGCGCCAGCAGCCCAAACGGACAGGGGGCGGCAGATACGCAGTATTTT.

Note on this clone: The DNA is left out, because the CDR3 cannot be placed on it with certainty; the CDR3 is given as TCRdb lists it. V and J are TRBV21-1 and TRBJ2-7; the table's D call TRBD1 went unverified against the DNA. TRBV21-1 is assigned pseudogene status. The CDR3 sequence runs 17 residues, both termini included. The chain's CDR3 is CASSRQKFGTGAYEQYF.

The chain employs TRBV6-2 or TRBV6-3 and TRBJ1-4; a possible D gene is TRBD1 (6 bases). From germline, CDR1 is MNHEY and CDR2 SVGEGT. Trimming took off 1 base at V and 2 bases at J, with 11 bases between the two ends. This CDR3 comprises 16 residues. CDR3 in DNA: TGTGCCAGCAGTTACTTCAGGGGTGGCACTAATGAAAAACTGTTTTTT. Translated, it gives CASSYFRGGTNEKLFF.

This rearrangement joins TRBV25-1 to TRBJ2-7; 11 positions agree with TRBD1. With V trimmed by 1 base and J by 12 bases, 5 bases remained unmatched. In germline, CDR1 is MGHDK, CDR2 SYGVNS. This CDR3 has 13 residues. As DNA, the CDR3 is TGTGCCAGCAGTGAATCGGGACAGGGGGAGGGGTACTTC. Protein: CASSESGQGEGYF.

The CDR3, as DNA: TGTGCCAGCAGCCAGGGGCGGGGCGAGACCCAGTACTTC. It is translated as CASSQGRGETQYF. V and J are TRBV7-9 and TRBJ2-5, with D perhaps matching TRBD1 or TRBD2 (6 bases each). This CDR3 contains 13 residues. V was clipped by 5 bases and J by 5 bases, with 12 bases between them. Germline V gives CDR1 SEHNR, CDR2 FQNEAQ (reference sequence).

The J gene is TRBJ2-1, the V gene TRBV5-1; D may be TRBD1 or TRBD2 (6 bases each). The CDR3 spans 15 residues. Trimming took off 2 bases at V and 8 bases at J, with 17 bases between the two ends. The germline V gene has CDR1 SGHRS and CDR2 YFSETQ. CDR3 loop: CASSLARGGVDEQFF. The CDR3 DNA follows: TGCGCCAGCAGCTTAGCCAGGGGAGGTGTTGATGAGCAGTTCTTC.

The V gene is TRBV18, the J gene TRBJ1-5; 7 nucleotides match TRBD1. Germline V gives CDR1 KGHSH, CDR2 LQKENI. The CDR3 extends over 16 amino acids. After removal of 3 bases from V and 5 bases from J, the junction contained 10 bases not matched to a gene. The DNA for the CDR3 is TGTGCCAGCTCACCGGACGAAGGACAGGCTCATCAGCCCCAGCATTTT. Translated, it gives CASSPDEGQAHQPQHF.

The chain is built from TRBV4-3 and TRBJ2-1, with TRBD2 matching 9 bases. The junction had 9 bases not matched to a gene; V was cut back by 0 bases and J by 9 bases. There are 16 residues in the CDR3. Germline CDR1 LGHNA, CDR2 YSLEER. In nucleotides, the CDR3 is TGCGCCAGCAGCCAAGATTCGGCGGGAGGGCTTGGTGAGCAGTTCTTC. Translation gives CASSQDSAGGLGEQFF.

The chain combines TRBV7-9 with TRBJ1-1, with D unresolved. CDR1 and CDR2 from the germline V gene are SEHNR and FQNEAQ (reference sequence). Trimming shortened V by 2 bases and J by 2 bases, and 6 bases separated the two germline ends. CDR3 length: 13 residues. The CDR3 spells CASSLLHNTEAFF. CDR3 coding DNA: TGTGCCAGCAGCTTATTGCATAACACTGAAGCTTTCTTT.

This rearrangement joins TRBV2 to TRBJ2-7; TRBD2 aligns across 8 bases. From germline, CDR1 is SNHLY and CDR2 FYNNEI. The V and J ends lost 7 bases and 6 bases, in that order; junction bases with no gene match: 17. The CDR3 length is 16 residues. CDR3 nucleotides: TGTGCCAGCATCCCAGGAAGGCGGGGGGCCGTTGGCGAGCAGTACTTC. This translates into CASIPGRRGAVGEQYF. Full variable domain (remainder filled in from reference TRBV2 and TRBJ2-7): EPEVTQTPSHQVTQMGQEVILRCVPISNHLYFYWYRQILGQKVEFLVSFYNNEISEKSEIFDDQFSVERPDGSNFTLKIRSTKLEDSAMYFCASIPGRRGAVGEQYFGPGTRLTVT.

This clone is a singleton in its sample. The chain employs TRBV18 and TRBJ1-1; 10 nucleotides match TRBD1. V gave up 4 bases and J gave up 7 bases; unmatched junction bases: 12. Germline V lookup: CDR1 KGHSH, CDR2 LQKENI. The CDR3 covers 16 residues. CDR3 protein: CASSLFGTGDWNEAFF. The CDR3 nucleotides are TGTGCCAGCTCACTTTTCGGGACAGGGGATTGGAATGAAGCTTTCTTT.

This rearrangement joins TRBV11-2 to TRBJ1-4; D is unclear. Germline values: CDR1 SGHAT, CDR2 FQNNGV. V was pared by 3 bases and J by 4 bases, with 3 bases between. The CDR3 loop spans 12 amino acids. CDR3 amino acids: CASSFSNEKLFF. The CDR3 coding sequence is TGTGCCAGCAGCTTCAGTAATGAAAAACTGTTTTTT.